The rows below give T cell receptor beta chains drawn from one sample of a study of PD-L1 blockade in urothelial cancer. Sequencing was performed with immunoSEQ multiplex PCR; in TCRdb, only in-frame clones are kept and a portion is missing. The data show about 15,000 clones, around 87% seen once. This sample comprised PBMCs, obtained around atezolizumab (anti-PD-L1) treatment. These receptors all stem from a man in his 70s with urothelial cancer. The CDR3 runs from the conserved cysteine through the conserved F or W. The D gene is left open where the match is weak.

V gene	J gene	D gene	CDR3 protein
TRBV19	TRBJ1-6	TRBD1	CASGNPGQSSSYNSPLHF
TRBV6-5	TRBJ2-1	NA	CASKVAYSYNEQFF
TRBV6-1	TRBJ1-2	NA	CAISERGGTPSYGYTF
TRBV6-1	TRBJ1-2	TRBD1	CASIGRTGVFDGYTF
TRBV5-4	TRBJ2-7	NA	CASSLWGTGPYEQYF
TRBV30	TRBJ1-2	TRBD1	CAWSWDRPIYGYTF
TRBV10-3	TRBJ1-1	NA	CAISERRGEAFF
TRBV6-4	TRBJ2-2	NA	CASSDAAQGELFF
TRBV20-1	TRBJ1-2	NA	CSAHRQGGYTF
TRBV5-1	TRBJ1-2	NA	CASSPGPGGVGYTF
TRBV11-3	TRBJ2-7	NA	CASSLIASEQYF
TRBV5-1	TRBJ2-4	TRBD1	CASSFRPGQGASKNIQYF
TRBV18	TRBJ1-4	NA	CASSRGMDEKLFF
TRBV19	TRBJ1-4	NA	CASSINGAVRGEKLFF
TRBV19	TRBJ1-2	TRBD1	CASSIGLSITGGFYGYTF
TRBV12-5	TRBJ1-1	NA	CASEKNMNTEAFF
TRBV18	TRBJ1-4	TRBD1	CASSPAEGQLSGEKLFF
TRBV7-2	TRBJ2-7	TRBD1	CASSLWTGGTYEQYF
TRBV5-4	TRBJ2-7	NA	CASSLSPAGESSYEQYF
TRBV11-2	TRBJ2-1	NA	CASSPRGRSSYNEQFF
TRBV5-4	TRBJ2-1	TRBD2	CASSLVSGGGEQFF
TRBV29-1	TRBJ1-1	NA	CSGEDSKGSNTEAFF
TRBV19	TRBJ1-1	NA	CASRQTNTEAFF
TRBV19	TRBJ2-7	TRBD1	CASSIGTAYEQYF
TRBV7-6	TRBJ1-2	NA	CASSLVGGLGYTF
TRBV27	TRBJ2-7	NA	CASGQFYEQYF
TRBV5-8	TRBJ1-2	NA	CASRSNQVLYGYTF
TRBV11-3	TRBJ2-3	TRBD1	CASSFGTGAQYF
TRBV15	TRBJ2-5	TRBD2	CATSREGSGGEETQYF
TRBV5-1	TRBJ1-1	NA	CASSLEGGITEAFF
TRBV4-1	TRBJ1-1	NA	CASSRVPNSNTEAFF
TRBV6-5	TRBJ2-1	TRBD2	CASSYSTSGYNEQFF
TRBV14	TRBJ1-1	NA	CASSPGMNTEAFF
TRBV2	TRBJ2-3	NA	CASSAAEWRATDTQYF
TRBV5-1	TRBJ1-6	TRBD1	CASSVRDRVSSYNSPLHF
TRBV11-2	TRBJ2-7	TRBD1	CASSLEVLQGAGVVLDEQYF